This T cell receptor (beta chain) is drawn from a study of response to subunit inactivated influenza vaccine. Study-wide results and limits: Each seasonal influenza vaccination, the authors suggested, recruits few new T cells.

V shed 2 bases, J shed 4 bases, and the junction held 7 bases outside the gene matches. This CDR3 region has 15 residues. Germline CDR1 is PRHDT and CDR2 is FYEKMQ (reference sequence). About this clonotype: The antigen remains undetermined.

TCRdb reprocessed the RT-PCR reads with MiXCR, giving one entry per CDR3 protein. The sample carries 650,000 to 800,000 distinct CDR3 sequences, about 18% recorded once. This sequence joins TRBV13 and TRBJ2-7; the match to TRBD1 covers 8 bases. The clonotype originates from a man aged 45-65 years who received an inactivated influenza vaccine. The sample consisted of PBMCs from blood, taken about 5 days after vaccination. The CDR3 is CASSLLGTGPYEQYF. In DNA, the CDR3 is TGTGCCAGCAGCTTATTGGGGACAGGCCCTTACGAGCAGTACTTC.